The entry below describes one T cell receptor (beta chain). Antigen unknown. Data came from immunoSEQ multiplex PCR; TCRdb stores just in-frame clones and leaves some out. The sample has 50,000 or so clones; over 60% are singletons. V shed 6 bases, J shed 5 bases, and the junction held 15 bases outside the gene matches. This CDR3 contains 16 residues. The V gene's germline CDR1 is MDHEN and CDR2 SYDVKM. Patients all relapsed after autologous stem cell transplantation, and there was variation in brentuximab vedotin exposure. This entry belongs to a study of PD-1 blockade in classical Hodgkin lymphoma. Study-level findings and limits: Newly diagnosed patients and complete responders had comparable diversity at baseline.

The sequence came from a human donor with classical Hodgkin lymphoma. The sequences come from peripheral blood mononuclear cells (PBMCs), collected before the second cycle of nivolumab. The rearrangement uses TRBV28 and TRBJ2-7; TRBD1 aligns across 8 bases. The CDR3 DNA reads as TGTGCCAGCAGGGGTGGAAACCGGGACAGGTCCCACGAGCAGTACTTC. Protein sequence: CASRGGNRDRSHEQYF.